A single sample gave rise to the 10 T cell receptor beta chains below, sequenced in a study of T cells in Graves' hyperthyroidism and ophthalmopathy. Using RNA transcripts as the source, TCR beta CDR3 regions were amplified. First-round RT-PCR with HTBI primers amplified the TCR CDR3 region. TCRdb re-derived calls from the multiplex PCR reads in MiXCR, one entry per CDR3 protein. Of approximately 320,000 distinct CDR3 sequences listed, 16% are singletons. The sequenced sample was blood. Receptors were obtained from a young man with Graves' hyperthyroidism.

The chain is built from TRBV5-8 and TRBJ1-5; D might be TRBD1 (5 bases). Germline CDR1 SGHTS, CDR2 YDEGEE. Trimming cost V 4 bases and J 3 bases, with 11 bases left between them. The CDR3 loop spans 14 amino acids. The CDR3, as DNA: TGTGCCAGCAGCCAGACAGATTTCAATCAGCCCCAGCATTTT. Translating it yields CASSQTDFNQPQHF.

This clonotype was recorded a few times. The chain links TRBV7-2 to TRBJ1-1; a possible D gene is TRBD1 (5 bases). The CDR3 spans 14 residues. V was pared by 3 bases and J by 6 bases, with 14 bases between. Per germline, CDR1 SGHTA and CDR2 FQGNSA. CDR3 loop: CASSFMGQAPEAFF. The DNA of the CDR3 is TGTGCCAGCAGCTTTATGGGGCAGGCTCCTGAAGCTTTCTTT.

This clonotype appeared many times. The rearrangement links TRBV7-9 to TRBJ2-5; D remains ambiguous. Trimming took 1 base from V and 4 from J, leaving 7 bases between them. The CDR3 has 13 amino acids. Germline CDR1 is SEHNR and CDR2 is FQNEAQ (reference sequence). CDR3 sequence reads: CASSLDTGETQYF. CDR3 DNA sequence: TGTGCCAGCAGCTTAGACACCGGAGAGACCCAGTACTTC.

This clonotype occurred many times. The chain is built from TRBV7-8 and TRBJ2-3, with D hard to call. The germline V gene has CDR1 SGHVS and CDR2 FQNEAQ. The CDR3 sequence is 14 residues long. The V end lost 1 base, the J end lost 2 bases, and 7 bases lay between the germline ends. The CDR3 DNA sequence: TGTGCCAGCAGCTTAGTGAGAGTCACAGATACGCAGTATTTT. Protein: CASSLVRVTDTQYF.

The DNA for the CDR3 is TGTGCCAGCAGCCTTTATCTAACGGCAGGGGACACTGAAGCTTTCTTT. As protein: CASSLYLTAGDTEAFF. The rearrangement links TRBV5-5 to TRBJ1-1, with a possible D match to TRBD1 (6 bases). Germline assignment: CDR1 SGHKS and CDR2 YYEKEE (reference sequence). The CDR3 is 16 amino acids. Trimming removed 4 bases at V and 3 bases at J, with 19 bases between.

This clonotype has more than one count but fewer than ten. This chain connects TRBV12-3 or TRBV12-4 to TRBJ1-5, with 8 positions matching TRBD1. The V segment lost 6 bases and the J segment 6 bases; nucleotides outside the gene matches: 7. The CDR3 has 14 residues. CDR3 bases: TGTGCCAGCAGAAACAGGGGGACGGGTCAGCCCCAGCATTTT. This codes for CASRNRGTGQPQHF.

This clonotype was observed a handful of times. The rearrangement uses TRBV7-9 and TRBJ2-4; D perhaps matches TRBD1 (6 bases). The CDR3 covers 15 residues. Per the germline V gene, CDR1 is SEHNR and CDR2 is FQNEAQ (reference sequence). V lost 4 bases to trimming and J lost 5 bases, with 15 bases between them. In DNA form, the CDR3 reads TGTGCCAGCAGCTGGGGCCAGGGGTTGGAAAACATTCAGTACTTC. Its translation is CASSWGQGLENIQYF.

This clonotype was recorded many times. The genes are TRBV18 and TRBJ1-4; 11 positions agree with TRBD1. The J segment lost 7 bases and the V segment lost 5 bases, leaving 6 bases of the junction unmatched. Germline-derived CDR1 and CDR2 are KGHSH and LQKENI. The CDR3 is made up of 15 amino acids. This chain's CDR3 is CASSARTGGFEKLFF. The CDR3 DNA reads TGTGCCAGCTCAGCCCGGACAGGGGGCTTTGAAAAACTGTTTTTT. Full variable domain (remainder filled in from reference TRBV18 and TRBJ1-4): NAGVMQNPRHLVRRRGQEARLRCSPMKGHSHVYWYRQLPEEGLKFMVYLQKENIIDESGMPKERFSAEFPKEGPSILRIQQVVRGDSAAYFCASSARTGGFEKLFFGSGTQLSVL.

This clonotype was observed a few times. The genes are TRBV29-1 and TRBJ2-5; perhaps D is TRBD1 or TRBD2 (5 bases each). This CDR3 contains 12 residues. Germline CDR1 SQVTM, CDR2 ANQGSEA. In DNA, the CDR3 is TGCAGTTGCAGGGATGAGGGAGAGACCCAGTACTTC. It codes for CSCRDEGETQYF.

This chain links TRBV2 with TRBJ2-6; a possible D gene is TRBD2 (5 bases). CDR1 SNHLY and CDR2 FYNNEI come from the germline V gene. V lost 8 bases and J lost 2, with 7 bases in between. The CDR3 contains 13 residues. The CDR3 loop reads CASSGAGANVLTF. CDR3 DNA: TGTGCCAGCTCCGGGGCTGGGGCCAACGTCCTGACTTTC. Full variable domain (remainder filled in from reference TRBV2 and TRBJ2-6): EPEVTQTPSHQVTQMGQEVILRCVPISNHLYFYWYRQILGQKVEFLVSFYNNEISEKSEIFDDQFSVERPDGSNFTLKIRSTKLEDSAMYFCASSGAGANVLTFGAGSRLTVL.